Each of the 32 T cell receptor beta chains below was sequenced from the same sample in a study of regulatory T cells in long-lasting Graves disease. Time point described: newly diagnosed GD, antithyroid drugs for less than 3 months. PBMCs provided the RNA from which the TCR library was made. The TCR beta library used iRepertoire HTBI primers with Arm-PCR amplification of CDR3. TCRdb ran MiXCR on the multiplex PCR reads and lists one entry per CDR3 protein. The sample contains about 560,000 distinct CDR3 sequences, 16% of which appear only once. Another study also made use of these data, one on T cells in Graves' hyperthyroidism and ophthalmopathy.

The input for sequencing was peripheral blood mononuclear cells (PBMCs), taken at new diagnosis, from a patient treated with antithyroid drugs. Receptors were obtained from a man younger than 30 with Graves disease.

This clonotype was detected ten times or more. CDR3 in DNA: TGTGCCAGCAGCTTCCCTGCGGCTAGCGGGACCCCCTACGAGCAGTACTTC. Its translation is CASSFPAASGTPYEQYF. This chain connects TRBV11-2 to TRBJ2-7; 9 bases map to TRBD2. With 3 bases clipped from V and 2 bases from J, the junction kept 11 bases outside the gene matches. This CDR3 is built from 17 residues. CDR1 and CDR2 (germline): SGHAT, FQNNGV.

This clonotype was recorded at least ten times. The rearrangement uses TRBV28 and TRBJ2-2; tentatively, D is TRBD1 (5 bases). CDR1 MDHEN and CDR2 SYDVKM come from the germline V gene. CDR3 length equals 13 residues. V was shortened by 7 bases and J by 5 bases, with 11 bases between the two germline ends. CDR3 region: CASIPGQTGELFF. CDR3 sequence (DNA): TGTGCCAGCATTCCAGGGCAGACCGGGGAGCTGTTTTTT.

This clonotype was picked up a small number of times. A single base separates this from a much larger clone, so it may be a read error. This chain uses TRBV7-9 with TRBJ2-7; weak D call: TRBD1 (6 bases). CDR3 length: 13 amino acids. Per the germline V gene, CDR1 is SEHNR and CDR2 is FQNEAQ (reference sequence). CDR3 sequence (DNA): TGTGCCAGCAGCTCCGGACAGAATTACGGGCAGTACTTC. This codes for CASSSGQNYGQYF.

This clonotype occurred a few times. The genes are TRBV29-1 and TRBJ2-3, with D unresolved. CDR3 length equals 12 residues. Germline-derived CDR1 and CDR2 are SQVTM and ANQGSEA. V was clipped by 2 bases and J by 3 bases, with 6 bases between them. For the CDR3, the DNA is TGCAGCGTTGAATTTAGGACAGATACGCAGTATTTT. Its translation: CSVEFRTDTQYF.

This clonotype has only a few counts. The CDR3 loop is CASSYAGLGVKNIQYF. CDR3 bases: TGTGCCAGCAGTTATGCAGGTCTGGGTGTCAAAAACATTCAGTACTTC. The chain recombines TRBV6-2 or TRBV6-3 with TRBJ2-4; D not certain. The CDR3 is made up of 16 amino acids. Trimming cost V 3 bases and J 3 bases, with 15 bases left between them. Germline V lookup: CDR1 MNHEY, CDR2 SVGEGT.

J is TRBJ2-1 and V is TRBV16; 10 bases fit TRBD2. V lost 4 bases and J lost 7; bases outside the gene matches: 7. The CDR3 covers 15 residues. Germline V gene data show CDR1 as KGHSY and CDR2 as FQNENV. This CDR3 reads CASSPRAGGGNEQFF. As DNA, the CDR3 is TGTGCCAGCAGCCCCCGAGCGGGAGGGGGTAATGAGCAGTTCTTC.

This clonotype occurred many times. This chain uses TRBV7-8 with TRBJ2-5; 14 nucleotides agree with TRBD2. CDR1 SGHVS and CDR2 FQNEAQ come from the germline V gene. CDR3 length equals 16 residues. The CDR3 here is CAGTSGRVGHKETQYF. Here the CDR3 DNA reads TGTGCTGGGACTAGCGGGAGAGTGGGTCACAAAGAGACCCAGTACTTC.

This clonotype showed up many times. The rearrangement uses TRBV2 and TRBJ2-4; D ambiguous. The CDR3 totals 14 residues. CDR1 and CDR2 (germline): SNHLY, FYNNEI. V was cut by 4 bases and J by 1 base, with 8 bases left in between. The CDR3 here is CASSGSLAKNIQYF. The DNA for the CDR3 is TGTGCCAGCAGTGGGTCCTTGGCCAAAAACATTCAGTACTTC.

This clonotype was picked up a small number of times. This rearrangement joins TRBV6-2 or TRBV6-3 to TRBJ2-4; 10 bases are a match to TRBD1. Germline trimming cut 4 bases from V and 7 bases from J; bases unmatched to any gene: 7. The CDR3 spans 15 residues. Germline CDR1 MNHEY, CDR2 SVGEGT. The chain's CDR3 is CASSSAGQGRNIQYF. CDR3 in DNA: TGTGCCAGCAGTTCCGCGGGACAGGGGAGGAACATTCAGTACTTC.

The chain recombines TRBV28 with TRBJ2-7, with 11 bases fitting TRBD2. Trimming cost V 1 base and J 7 bases; bases outside gene matches: 12. Germline V CDR1 and CDR2: MDHEN, SYDVKM. The CDR3 spans 17 residues. The CDR3 coding sequence is TGTGCCAGCAGTTTATCCAGTAGCGGGAGGGTCGACCCTGAGCAGTACTTC. This sequence encodes CASSLSSSGRVDPEQYF. The variable domain in full, completed from reference TRBV28 and TRBJ2-7, reads DVKVTQSSRYLVKRTGEKVFLECVQDMDHENMFWYRQDPGLGLRLIYFSYDVKMKEKGDIPEGYSVSREKKERFSLILESASTNQTSMYLCASSLSSSGRVDPEQYFGPGTRLTVT.

The chain employs TRBV19 and TRBJ2-1; tentatively, D is TRBD2 (5 bases). This CDR3 is 14 amino acids long. Per the germline V gene, CDR1 is LNHDA and CDR2 is SQIVND (reference sequence). Trimming pared 5 bases from V and 4 bases from J, leaving 12 bases between. The CDR3 coding sequence is TGTGCCAGTAGTTTGGCTAGCCATTACAATGAGCAGTTCTTC. Translated: CASSLASHYNEQFF.

This clonotype showed up many times. The V gene is TRBV10-3, the J gene TRBJ2-7; D is unresolved. With 0 bases removed from V and 5 bases from J, the gap between germline ends came to 2 bases. Germline CDR1 and CDR2: ENHRY and SYGVKD. The length of the CDR3 is 11 residues. The CDR3 nucleotides are TGTGCCATCAGTGAGTCTGACGAGCAGTACTTC. This codes for CAISESDEQYF.

This clonotype was observed a few times. The rearrangement uses TRBV20-1 and TRBJ1-1, with unresolved D. V was pared by 0 bases and J by 6 bases, with 8 bases between. The CDR3 is 12 amino acids. CDR1 and CDR2 from the germline V gene are DFQATT and SNEGSKA (reference sequence). CDR3 sequence reads: CSAREFRPEAFF. The CDR3 DNA reads TGCAGTGCTAGAGAATTTCGGCCTGAAGCTTTCTTT.

This chain joins TRBV10-3 and TRBJ2-6, with D perhaps TRBD2 (6 bases). Trimming removed 11 bases at V and 2 bases at J, with 22 bases between. The germline gives CDR1 ENHRY, CDR2 SYGVKD. The CDR3 consists of 17 residues. The DNA for the CDR3 is TGTGCCTCTAAAGGCTCCACCGGGGGAACTGGGGCCAACGTCCTGACTTTC. This encodes CASKGSTGGTGANVLTF.

This clonotype was picked up many times. The V gene is TRBV9, the J gene TRBJ2-7, with D tentatively TRBD2 (5 bases). V lost 6 bases to trimming and J lost 0 bases, with 13 bases between them. This CDR3 has 14 amino acids. CDR1 SGDLS and CDR2 YYNGEE come from the germline V gene. The CDR3 loop reads CASTPEGSSYEQYF. The CDR3 nucleotides read TGTGCCAGCACCCCAGAAGGGAGCTCCTACGAGCAGTACTTC. The variable domain in full, completed from reference TRBV9 and TRBJ2-7, reads DSGVTQTPKHLITATGQRVTLRCSPRSGDLSVYWYQQSLDQGLQFLIQYYNGEERAKGNILERFSAQQFPDLHSELNLSSLELGDSALYFCASTPEGSSYEQYFGPGTRLTVT.

This clonotype was seen many times. The chain is built from TRBV19 and TRBJ1-1, with a possible D match to TRBD1 (5 bases). The germline gives CDR1 LNHDA, CDR2 SQIVND (reference sequence). The V and J ends lost 8 bases and 7 bases respectively, with 17 bases between them. The CDR3 is 13 amino acids. Written as DNA, the CDR3 is TGTGCCAGTCTGGAGAACCGGGACCGTGAAGCTTTCTTT. Its protein is CASLENRDREAFF.

This clonotype was counted only a few times. The chain recombines TRBV12-3 or TRBV12-4 with TRBJ2-3; D possibly uses TRBD1 or TRBD2 (5 bases each). CDR3 length: 15 amino acids. The V gene lost 4 bases and the J gene lost 5 bases, with 16 bases spanning the gap. CDR3 bases: TGTGCCAGCAGTTCCCCCGGGACGTCGGGAGATACGCAGTATTTT. It codes for CASSSPGTSGDTQYF.

This clonotype appeared many times. The V and J genes are TRBV6-2 or TRBV6-3 and TRBJ1-5; tentative D call: TRBD1 (5 bases). CDR1 MNHEY and CDR2 SVGEGT come from the germline V gene. Trimming took 0 bases from V and 6 from J, leaving 9 bases between them. The CDR3 has 14 amino acids. The CDR3 is CASSYSKGLQPQHF. In nucleotides, the CDR3 is TGTGCCAGCAGTTACTCTAAGGGGCTTCAGCCCCAGCATTTT.

The chain recombines TRBV27 with TRBJ2-1, with 7 nucleotides matching TRBD2. V gave up 9 bases and J gave up 9 bases; unmatched junction bases: 2. The CDR3 has 10 amino acids. Looked up from germline, CDR1 is MNHEY and CDR2 is SMNVEV (reference sequence). The CDR3, as DNA: TGTGCCAGTGGGGGGGGTGAGCAGTTCTTC. Translating gives CASGGGEQFF.

In its sample, this clonotype was seen many times. The gene calls are TRBV12-3 or TRBV12-4 and TRBJ1-1; a weak D match, TRBD1 (6 bases). V gave up 5 bases and J gave up 5 bases, with 12 bases separating them. The length of the CDR3 is 13 residues. For the CDR3, the DNA is TGTGCCAGCAGTCAACAGGGAGTGACTGAAGCTTTCTTT. Amino acid sequence: CASSQQGVTEAFF.

This clonotype was observed many times. The chain is built from TRBV5-1 and TRBJ2-1; D is unresolved. Germline loops: CDR1 SGHRS, CDR2 YFSETQ. The V end was cut by 4 bases, the J end by 0 bases, with 14 bases between. This CDR3 spans 16 amino acids. CDR3 protein: CASSPAPSSSYNEQFF. The DNA of the CDR3 is TGCGCCAGCAGCCCAGCCCCCAGTTCCTCCTACAATGAGCAGTTCTTC.

The chain carries TRBV18 and TRBJ1-1; D uncertain. CDR1 and CDR2 from the germline V gene are KGHSH and LQKENI. Trimming took 2 bases from V and 3 from J, leaving 13 bases between them. This CDR3 is 15 amino acids long. The CDR3 DNA is TGTGCCAGCTCACCAAGAACACCGCCGGACACTGAAGCTTTCTTT. This gives the protein CASSPRTPPDTEAFF. Full variable domain (outside the CDR3, taken from reference TRBV18 and TRBJ1-1): NAGVMQNPRHLVRRRGQEARLRCSPMKGHSHVYWYRQLPEEGLKFMVYLQKENIIDESGMPKERFSAEFPKEGPSILRIQQVVRGDSAAYFCASSPRTPPDTEAFFGQGTRLTVV.

This clonotype was recorded at least ten times. The chain couples TRBV28 to TRBJ2-7; perhaps TRBD1 as D (6 bases). This CDR3 has 15 amino acids. The germline CDR1 and CDR2 sequences are MDHEN and SYDVKM. With 3 bases removed from V and 7 bases from J, the gap between germline ends came to 19 bases. CDR3 DNA: TGTGCCAGCAGTTTCCCCGCCTCAGGGGTGGAGGAGCAGTACTTC. It yields the protein CASSFPASGVEEQYF. The variable domain in full, with the rest retrieved from reference TRBV28 and TRBJ2-7, is DVKVTQSSRYLVKRTGEKVFLECVQDMDHENMFWYRQDPGLGLRLIYFSYDVKMKEKGDIPEGYSVSREKKERFSLILESASTNQTSMYLCASSFPASGVEEQYFGPGTRLTVT.

Written as DNA, the CDR3 is TGTGCCAGCAGCGAATACCAGGGGGCGGGGGATGAGCAGTTCTTC. Encoded protein: CASSEYQGAGDEQFF. J is TRBJ2-1 and V is TRBV9; tentative D call: TRBD1 (8 bases). V lost 3 bases and J 8 bases, leaving 18 bases between the germline ends. The length of the CDR3 is 15 residues. Germline lookup yields CDR1 SGDLS and CDR2 YYNGEE.

This clonotype showed up just a few times. This chain uses TRBV7-9 with TRBJ2-7, with 11 bases that match TRBD2. V trimming: 5 bases; J trimming: 2 bases; junction bases outside the gene matches: 14. The germline CDR1 and CDR2 sequences are SEHNR and FQNEAQ (reference sequence). There are 18 residues in the CDR3. Written as DNA, the CDR3 is TGTGCCAGCAGCCTGGGACTAGCGGAAAAGGTGGGGCCCTACGAGCAGTACTTC. Its protein is CASSLGLAEKVGPYEQYF.

This clonotype showed up just a few times. The chain links TRBV5-8 to TRBJ1-1, with D perhaps TRBD1 (5 bases). The germline V and J ends were trimmed by 0 bases and 1 base, with 10 bases remaining between them. Germline lookup yields CDR1 SGHTS and CDR2 YDEGEE. This CDR3 contains 15 residues. The CDR3 DNA is TGTGCCAGCAGCTTGGGGGACCCGTGGAACACTGAAGCTTTCTTT. This sequence encodes CASSLGDPWNTEAFF.

The V and J genes are TRBV2 and TRBJ1-5; 10 positions agree with TRBD1. Germline CDR1 reads SNHLY; CDR2 reads FYNNEI. The CDR3 is 14 amino acids. Germline trimming cut 8 bases from V and 7 bases from J; bases unmatched to any gene: 8. The CDR3 region has the DNA TGTGCCAGCCATCCGACAGGGGGCGGGCAGCCCCAGCATTTT. This encodes CASHPTGGGQPQHF.

With regard to this clonotype: A much more abundant neighbour one base away suggests this may be a read error. J is TRBJ1-1 and V is TRBV12-3 or TRBV12-4; D ambiguous. With 6 bases removed from V and 1 base from J, the gap between germline ends came to 12 bases. This CDR3 comprises 14 residues. CDR3 sequence reads: CASSNTSANTEAFF. For the CDR3, the DNA is TGTGCCAGCAGCAATACCAGCGCGAACACTGAAGCTTTCTTT.

The V call is TRBV28, the J call TRBJ1-4; D not resolved. The CDR3 runs to 16 residues. With 2 bases removed from V and 8 bases from J, the gap between germline ends came to 18 bases. Germline V lookup: CDR1 MDHEN, CDR2 SYDVKM. The CDR3 DNA sequence: TGTGCCAGCAGTTTAAGATGGTACGGCCAGAAGGAAAAACTGTTTTTT. Translating it yields CASSLRWYGQKEKLFF. Looking up the rest from reference TRBV28 and TRBJ1-4 gives the full variable domain: DVKVTQSSRYLVKRTGEKVFLECVQDMDHENMFWYRQDPGLGLRLIYFSYDVKMKEKGDIPEGYSVSREKKERFSLILESASTNQTSMYLCASSLRWYGQKEKLFFGSGTQLSVL.

The CDR3 protein is CATSEHMDRGPAEVGSNSPLHF. The CDR3, as DNA: TGTGCCACCAGTGAACACATGGACAGGGGCCCTGCTGAAGTCGGGTCGAATTCACCCCTCCACTTT. This chain joins TRBV24-1 and TRBJ1-6, with 9 bases aligning to TRBD1. V shed 4 bases and J 7 bases; nucleotides not matched to a gene: 25. There are 22 residues in the CDR3. Germline CDR1 is KGHDR and CDR2 is SFDVKD.

The chain employs TRBV20-1 and TRBJ1-1; 9 nucleotides align to TRBD1. The junction had 8 bases not matched to a gene; V was cut back by 1 base and J by 5 bases. Germline-derived CDR1 and CDR2 are DFQATT and SNEGSKA (reference sequence). The CDR3 covers 15 residues. CDR3 sequence: CSARGLQGAGTEAFF. The CDR3 DNA reads TGCAGTGCTAGAGGCTTACAGGGGGCTGGGACTGAAGCTTTCTTT.

This clonotype was seen a few times. The chain recombines TRBV10-2 with TRBJ1-1, with D possibly being TRBD1 (5 bases). V lost 4 bases and J 1 base, leaving 22 bases between the germline ends. The CDR3 is 18 amino acids. Germline lookup yields CDR1 WSHSY and CDR2 SAAADI. The CDR3: CASSGAGGKGRGNTEAFF. Written as DNA, the CDR3 is TGCGCCAGCAGTGGGGCGGGGGGAAAAGGGAGGGGGAACACTGAAGCTTTCTTT.